This T cell receptor beta chain was documented in a study of prognosis after radiotherapy for stage I lung cancer. Study at large: SBRT radiotherapy used 3 to 5 fractions and a biologically effective dose of at least 100 Gy. General observations from the study: Median unique TCR clone counts of around 10,000 versus 6,900 showed a fall after stereotactic body radiation therapy. Shannon entropy after stereotactic body radiation therapy was lower in patients who developed distant metastases. Tumor-specific status of the expanded TCR clones was not determined in the analysis.

As for this clonotype: Its antigen remains unknown.

Germline lookup yields CDR1 MDHEN and CDR2 SYDVKM. V gave up 6 bases and J gave up 3 bases; unmatched junction bases: 10. The CDR3 is made up of 15 amino acids. Using two-round multiplex PCR, the authors amplified TCR beta CDR3 from genomic DNA. Primers targeting each individual TRBV and TRBJ gene were applied in first-round PCR. TCRdb passed the multiplex PCR reads through MiXCR, listing each CDR3 protein once. The sample has tens of thousands of distinct CDR3 sequences, approximately 25% seen once; the top ten hold about 25%. This clonotype originated in a donor aged 50 or older with non-small cell lung cancer. Sequencing was performed on PBMCs, taken before or after stereotactic body radiation therapy (not recorded which). This chain uses TRBV28 with TRBJ1-2; 7 nucleotides match TRBD1. Here the CDR3 reads CASSLPGQRDYGYTF. In DNA form, the CDR3 reads TGTGCCAGCAGCTTACCGGGACAGCGGGACTATGGCTACACCTTC.